This passage covers 31 T cell receptor beta chains from one sample sequenced in a study of siplizumab effects on memory and regulatory T cells. Profiling relied on immunoSEQ multiplex PCR, and the TCRdb table lists in-frame clones only, not all of them. The sample has roughly 100,000 clones, 90% to 95% seen once. The sequenced material came from CD4+ T cells sorted from blood. The origin of the receptors is a human donor in good health.

This clone has a single count. The V gene is TRBV2, the J gene TRBJ1-3; D unresolved. The germline V and J ends were trimmed by 4 bases and 3 bases, with 13 bases remaining between them. The CDR3 totals 15 residues. Germline V CDR1 and CDR2: SNHLY, FYNNEI. The CDR3 loop is CASSGDSQVGNTIYF. CDR3 DNA: TGTGCCAGCAGTGGTGACTCCCAGGTTGGAAACACCATATATTTT.

The rearrangement links TRBV6-4 to TRBJ2-2; 9 nucleotides line up with TRBD1. The length of the CDR3 is 14 residues. Germline assignment: CDR1 MRHNA and CDR2 SNTAGT. The junction had 3 bases not matched to a gene; V was cut back by 6 bases and J by 4 bases. In nucleotides, the CDR3 is TGTGCCAGCAGAGGACAGGGGCCCACCGGGGAGCTGTTTTTT. Protein: CASRGQGPTGELFF.

This clone was recorded once. The chain employs TRBV21-1 and TRBJ2-2. TRBV21-1 is a listed pseudogene. There are 15 residues in the CDR3. The CDR3 spells CASSKPHSNTGELFF. The CDR3 DNA reads TGTGCCAGCAGCAAACCACACTCGAACACCGGGGAGCTGTTTTTT.

A single count supports this clone. The chain employs TRBV10-2 and TRBJ2-2; 9 bases agree with TRBD2. CDR1 is WSHSY and CDR2 is SAAADI in the germline V gene. With V trimmed by 7 bases and J by 1 base, 10 bases remained unmatched. This CDR3 contains 17 residues. The CDR3 DNA sequence: TGCGCCAGCATAAAGGCTAGCGGGGCCCTGAACACCGGGGAGCTGTTTTTT. It encodes CASIKASGALNTGELFF.

This clone was seen only a few times. The chain is built from TRBV9 and TRBJ1-3; tentative D call: TRBD1 (6 bases). Germline CDR1 SGDLS, CDR2 YYNGEE. V was clipped by 4 bases and J by 0 bases, with 11 bases between them. The CDR3 runs 15 residues. The CDR3 sequence: CASSFGQTSGNTIYF. CDR3 coding DNA: TGTGCCAGCAGCTTCGGACAGACCTCTGGAAACACCATATATTTT.

The chain uses TRBV7-8 and TRBJ2-5; 9 bases agree with TRBD2. The trim removed 1 base at V and 5 bases at J, leaving 2 bases unmatched. The germline V gene has CDR1 SGHVS and CDR2 FQNEAQ. The CDR3 totals 14 residues. Written as DNA, the CDR3 is TGTGCCAGCAGCTTAGTAGCGGGAGTCGAGACCCAGTACTTC. Its protein is CASSLVAGVETQYF.

V gene TRBV6-1 combines with J gene TRBJ1-5; D is undetermined. This CDR3 contains 12 residues. V was pared by 10 bases and J by 3 bases, with 10 bases between. Germline lookup yields CDR1 MNHNS and CDR2 SASEGT. Here the CDR3 DNA reads TGTGCCATTCGAAGTGTCAATCAGCCCCAGCATTTT. Amino acid sequence: CAIRSVNQPQHF.

This clone was found once. The chain has TRBV7-3 and TRBJ1-1, with D unclear. The CDR3 has 16 residues. Germline CDR1 is SGHTA and CDR2 is FQGTGA. Trimming removed 5 bases from V and 4 bases from J, with 20 bases in between. The CDR3 spells CASSPYLRESGTEAFF. The CDR3 DNA reads as TGTGCCAGCAGCCCATACCTTCGGGAGAGTGGCACTGAAGCTTTCTTT. Together with reference TRBV7-3 and TRBJ1-1, the CDR3 gives the full variable domain: GAGVSQTPSNKVTEKGKYVELRCDPISGHTALYWYRQSLGQGPEFLIYFQGTGAADDSGLPNDRFFAVRPEGSVSTLKIQRTERGDSAVYLCASSPYLRESGTEAFFGQGTRLTVV.

The chain uses TRBV30 and TRBJ1-2; 9 bases are a match to TRBD1. V lost 5 bases to trimming and J lost 4 bases; unmatched junction nucleotides: 5. Germline V gene data show CDR1 as GTSNPN and CDR2 as SVGIG (reference sequence). CDR3 length: 13 residues. Written as DNA, the CDR3 is TGTGCCTGGGGGGACAGGGTAATCTATGGCTACACCTTC. This encodes CAWGDRVIYGYTF.

This rearrangement joins TRBV7-2 to TRBJ2-1, with 7 bases that match TRBD1. This CDR3 region has 16 residues. CDR1 and CDR2 from the germline V gene are SGHTA and FQGNSA. J was trimmed by 2 bases and V by 1 base; bases with no gene match: 5. DNA of the CDR3: TGTGCCAGCAGCTTAGGGGTGGGGACAGCCTACAATGAGCAGTTCTTC. Translation: CASSLGVGTAYNEQFF.

This chain links TRBV2 with TRBJ1-1; D is possibly TRBD1 (5 bases). CDR1 SNHLY and CDR2 FYNNEI come from the germline V gene. Trimming took off 3 bases at V and 4 bases at J, with 15 bases between the two ends. The CDR3 length is 15 residues. The DNA of the CDR3 is TGTGCCAGCAGTGATGGCGCTCGGGGCCCCACTGAAGCTTTCTTT. Its translation is CASSDGARGPTEAFF.

The chain carries TRBV11-2 and TRBJ2-7; the match to TRBD1 covers 9 bases. The V segment lost 3 bases and the J segment 9 bases; nucleotides outside the gene matches: 15. Germline-derived CDR1 and CDR2 are SGHAT and FQNNGV. The CDR3 contains 16 residues. The CDR3 loop reads CASSFIAATGGMVQYF. CDR3 DNA: TGTGCCAGCAGCTTTATCGCTGCGACAGGGGGGATGGTGCAGTACTTC.

The CDR3 sequence: CASSQAGLAYEQYF. The CDR3 nucleotides are TGCGCCAGCAGCCAAGCCGGACTAGCCTACGAGCAGTACTTC. The genes are TRBV4-1 and TRBJ2-7; 7 bases are a match to TRBD2. V lost 1 base to trimming and J lost 2 bases; unmatched junction nucleotides: 2. This CDR3 has 14 residues. Germline V gives CDR1 MGHRA, CDR2 YSYEKL.

The chain employs TRBV30 and TRBJ1-2; a possible D gene is TRBD1 (6 bases). The V end was cut by 1 base, the J end by 4 bases, with 16 bases between. CDR1 is GTSNPN, CDR2 SVGIG, per germline (reference sequence). The CDR3 totals 15 residues. The CDR3 sequence: CAWSGGTPLGYGYTF. The CDR3 DNA reads TGTGCCTGGAGTGGCGGGACACCGTTGGGCTATGGCTACACCTTC.

The chain joins TRBV7-3 to TRBJ2-1; 11 bases line up with TRBD2. V was clipped by 0 bases and J by 7 bases; unmatched bases: 8. The CDR3 runs to 17 residues. Germline V gene data show CDR1 as SGHTA and CDR2 as FQGTGA. The CDR3 DNA follows: TGTGCCAGCAGCTTAACTCCATCCGGGACTAGCGGTAATGAGCAGTTCTTC. This translates into CASSLTPSGTSGNEQFF.

The J gene is TRBJ1-2, the V gene TRBV19; D perhaps matches TRBD1 (6 bases). The germline CDR1 and CDR2 sequences are LNHDA and SQIVND (reference sequence). The V end was cut by 6 bases, the J end by 10 bases, with 18 bases between. This CDR3 contains 13 residues. The CDR3 DNA reads as TGTGCCAGTAGCCAATTGGGGGGGCGCATCTACACCTTC. It translates to CASSQLGGRIYTF.

CDR3 protein: CASRSGTNSYNEQFF. The CDR3 region has the DNA TGTGCCAGCAGATCCGGGACGAACTCCTACAATGAGCAGTTCTTC. The J gene is TRBJ2-1, the V gene TRBV2; D might be TRBD1 or TRBD2, each matching 5 bases. The germline V gene encodes CDR1 SNHLY and CDR2 FYNNEI. The CDR3 consists of 15 residues. V was cut by 6 bases and J by 0 bases, with 12 bases left in between.

This clone occurred a few times. V gene TRBV30 combines with J gene TRBJ1-1; D is undetermined. Looked up from germline, CDR1 is GTSNPN and CDR2 is SVGIG (reference sequence). The CDR3 spans 16 residues. V lost 1 base and J lost 3, with 18 bases in between. The CDR3 DNA is TGTGCCTGGAGTGAGCTCAGGACGTTTTTGGACACTGAAGCTTTCTTT. It yields the protein CAWSELRTFLDTEAFF.

The chain carries TRBV5-4 and TRBJ2-1; weak D call: TRBD2 (5 bases). Germline-derived CDR1 and CDR2 are SGHNT and YYREEE (reference sequence). The CDR3 has 12 amino acids. Trimming left V 2 bases short and J 8 bases short, with 8 bases between. CDR3 sequence: CASSLKRDEQFF. CDR3 nucleotide sequence: TGTGCCAGCAGCTTAAAGAGGGATGAGCAGTTCTTC.

The chain links TRBV10-1 to TRBJ2-7; D unresolved. The CDR3 runs 12 residues. Trimming pared 0 bases from V and 12 bases from J, leaving 12 bases between. CDR1 is WNHNN and CDR2 is SYGVQD in the germline V gene (reference sequence). The chain's CDR3 is CASSESTGLAYF. CDR3 sequence (DNA): TGCGCCAGCAGTGAGTCGACCGGGTTGGCGTACTTC.

The CDR3 here is CARHLYDNQPQHF. DNA of the CDR3: TGTGCCAGGCACCTCTACGATAATCAGCCCCAGCATTTT. The chain combines TRBV6-7 with TRBJ1-5, with D uncertain. TRBV6-7 has ORF status, its function being uncertain. The CDR3 loop spans 13 amino acids. V was cut by 9 bases and J by 4 bases, with 13 bases left in between.

This rearrangement joins TRBV29-1 to TRBJ2-1; unclear D gene. With 6 bases removed from V and 10 bases from J, the gap between germline ends came to 13 bases. Germline V gene data show CDR1 as SQVTM and CDR2 as ANQGSEA. There are 11 residues in the CDR3. CDR3 DNA: TGCAGCGTCACCGCCACAGAGGAGCAGTTCTTC. It is translated as CSVTATEEQFF.

The chain uses TRBV6-5 and TRBJ2-3; TRBD2 matches 9 bases. Germline trimming cut 3 bases from V and 2 bases from J; bases unmatched to any gene: 6. From germline, CDR1 is MNHEY and CDR2 SVGAGI. This CDR3 has 16 residues. DNA of the CDR3: TGTGCCAGCAGTTATTCAGCGGGAGGCGTCACAGATACGCAGTATTTT. It specifies CASSYSAGGVTDTQYF.

This clone is a singleton in its sample. The chain recombines TRBV7-9 with TRBJ2-3; TRBD1 matches 9 bases. Germline lookup yields CDR1 SEHNR and CDR2 FQNEAQ (reference sequence). V lost 5 bases, J lost 0 bases, and 3 bases stayed unmatched. This CDR3 has 15 amino acids. DNA for the CDR3: TGTGCCAGCAGCGCGACAGGGGGGAGCACAGATACGCAGTATTTT. This codes for CASSATGGSTDTQYF.

J is TRBJ2-1 and V is TRBV7-2; TRBD1 or TRBD2 may be the D gene (7 bases each). The CDR3 has 15 amino acids. V lost 7 bases and J 4 bases, leaving 17 bases between the germline ends. Germline-derived CDR1 and CDR2 are SGHTA and FQGNSA. The CDR3 DNA sequence: TGTGCCAGCACCCCCAGGGGGGGAAGGTACAATGAGCAGTTCTTC. Amino acids: CASTPRGGRYNEQFF.

The chain combines TRBV4-1 with TRBJ2-3; 11 bases map to TRBD2. Germline loops: CDR1 MGHRA, CDR2 YSYEKL. Trimming at V came to 3 bases and at J to 5 bases, leaving 10 bases not matched to a gene. The CDR3 covers 17 residues. The CDR3 nucleotides are TGCGCCAGCAGCCACCGAACTAGCGGGGGTCTTGGAGATACGCAGTATTTT. As protein: CASSHRTSGGLGDTQYF.

This chain links TRBV6-1 with TRBJ2-7; D unresolved. CDR1 is MNHNS, CDR2 SASEGT, per germline. The germline V and J ends were trimmed by 2 bases and 2 bases, with 7 bases remaining between them. This CDR3 has 13 residues. Written as DNA, the CDR3 is TGTGCCAGCAGTGAACAGCGTGCCTACGAGCAGTACTTC. Its protein is CASSEQRAYEQYF.

The chain combines TRBV2 with TRBJ2-1; 10 bases map to TRBD2. CDR1 SNHLY and CDR2 FYNNEI come from the germline V gene. This CDR3 has 15 amino acids. The V segment lost 4 bases and the J segment 9 bases; nucleotides outside the gene matches: 9. The CDR3 sequence: CASSVWLAGVGEQFF. CDR3 DNA sequence: TGTGCCAGCAGTGTGTGGCTAGCGGGAGTAGGTGAGCAGTTCTTC. Complete variable domain (other parts from reference TRBV2 and TRBJ2-1): EPEVTQTPSHQVTQMGQEVILRCVPISNHLYFYWYRQILGQKVEFLVSFYNNEISEKSEIFDDQFSVERPDGSNFTLKIRSTKLEDSAMYFCASSVWLAGVGEQFFGPGTRLTVL.

V usage is TRBV5-1 and J usage is TRBJ2-7; the D is unclear. The germline V gene has CDR1 SGHRS and CDR2 YFSETQ. The CDR3 totals 13 residues. Trimming removed 5 bases from V and 4 bases from J, with 13 bases in between. The CDR3 spells CASREVSSYEQYF. CDR3 coding DNA: TGCGCCAGCAGAGAGGTCTCGTCTTACGAGCAGTACTTC.

In the case of this clone: The junction does not match germline at one end; this may be a read error. The chain recombines TRBV2 with TRBJ2-3; no firm D call. CDR1 is SNHLY and CDR2 is FYNNEI in the germline V gene. CDR3 size: 11 residues. The CDR3, as DNA: TGTGCCAGCAGTGGGGTAGGCCGGACGGATTTT. Residues: CASSGVGRTDF.

The rearrangement links TRBV29-1 to TRBJ2-1; 10 nucleotides align to TRBD2. Germline CDR1 and CDR2: SQVTM and ANQGSEA. This CDR3 spans 15 amino acids. V was clipped by 4 bases and J by 6 bases; unmatched bases: 9. CDR3 amino acids: CSVGGLAGAPNEQFF. The CDR3 bases are TGCAGCGTTGGCGGGCTAGCGGGAGCCCCCAATGAGCAGTTCTTC.